This entry features one T cell receptor beta chain sequence. Antigen specificity is unknown. The junction differs from germline at one of its ends, possibly a read error. CDR3 length equals 14 residues. Germline V gives CDR1 SGHTA, CDR2 FQGNSA. The data belong to a study of blood T cells in healthy people across ages. Broader study findings: Calculation of diversity from one million T cells yielded estimates considered to be underestimates.

A sample-barcoded 5' primer and a J-beta primer mix were used in a second PCR of roughly 7 to 11 cycles. The template-switch adaptor, which had 12 random nucleotides, put a tag on each cDNA molecule. MiXCR, applied by TCRdb to the 5' RACE reads, yields one record per CDR3 protein. The sample contains 1.5 million to 2 million distinct CDR3 sequences, around 42% of which appear only once. The sequence was collected from a human donor in good health. Sequences were obtained from blood. The V call is TRBV7-2, the J call TRBJ1-6; D is possibly TRBD1 (5 bases). CDR3 amino acids: CASRSRGYNSPLHF. CDR3 DNA: TGCGCCAGCAGATCGAGGGGTTATAATTCACCCCTCCACTTT.